This record covers a single T cell receptor beta chain. This sample stems from a study of T cell changes during pregnancy in multiple sclerosis. Sequencing used immunoSEQ multiplex PCR; TCRdb keeps in-frame clones, though not all of them. The table has about 57,000 clones, less than 90% seen once. This TCR came from a female donor with multiple sclerosis, enrolled in a pregnancy study. Sample: CD4+ T cells from peripheral blood mononuclear cells, taken in the third trimester of pregnancy.

This chain's CDR3 is CASSSRDYSTDTQYF. In DNA form, the CDR3 reads TGCGCCAGCAGCAGTCGGGACTACAGCACAGATACGCAGTATTTT. J is TRBJ2-3 and V is TRBV5-1; 7 nucleotides line up with TRBD2. The CDR3 length is 15 residues. Trimming cost V 4 bases and J 0 bases; bases outside gene matches: 5. The germline V gene has CDR1 SGHRS and CDR2 YFSETQ.